One sample yielded the 4 T cell receptor beta chains listed below, sequenced in a study of blood T cell repertoires in COVID-19. TCRdb's copy holds only in-frame clones and misses some; the assay was immunoSEQ multiplex PCR. This sample yields 90,000 to 150,000 clones, of which 70% to 80% are seen a single time; about 2.5% belongs to the top ten. Sequenced sample: peripheral blood. These TCRs come from a man aged 45-65 years with acute or convalescent COVID-19.

The genes are TRBV7-3 and TRBJ2-1, with D tentatively TRBD2 (6 bases). V lost 4 bases and J 7 bases, leaving 11 bases between the germline ends. Germline V CDR1 and CDR2: SGHTA, FQGTGA. This CDR3 comprises 13 residues. Written as DNA, the CDR3 is TGTGCCAGCAGCTATGCGGGGACGAATGAGCAGTTCTTC. Amino acids: CASSYAGTNEQFF.

This clone came up a few times. The genes are TRBV5-1 and TRBJ1-2; 7 bases align to TRBD1. Trimming cost V 0 bases and J 4 bases; bases outside gene matches: 12. This CDR3 region has 17 residues. In germline, CDR1 is SGHRS, CDR2 YFSETQ. The CDR3 bases are TGCGCCAGCAGCTTGGGCGGGACAGCATCCGGGGGCTATGGCTACACCTTC. This encodes CASSLGGTASGGYGYTF.

The J gene is TRBJ2-5, the V gene TRBV10-3; 9 bases match TRBD1. Germline assignment: CDR1 ENHRY and CDR2 SYGVKD. The V and J ends lost 3 bases and 0 bases, in that order; junction bases with no gene match: 2. The CDR3 runs 15 residues. CDR3 protein: CAISEWTGDQETQYF. CDR3 DNA: TGTGCCATCAGTGAATGGACAGGGGACCAAGAGACCCAGTACTTC.

The chain combines TRBV13 with TRBJ2-6; 7 bases line up with TRBD2. The length of the CDR3 is 15 residues. CDR1 and CDR2 (germline): PRHDT, FYEKMQ (reference sequence). Unmatched junction bases numbered 6, after V lost 5 bases and J lost 5 bases. CDR3 residues: CASSERGTRANVLTF. CDR3 DNA sequence: TGTGCCAGCAGCGAGCGGGGCACTCGGGCCAACGTCCTGACTTTC.